This T cell receptor (beta chain) emerged from a study of cytomegalovirus exposure and HLA in healthy donors. Study-level findings and limits: It was assumed in the presence/absence analyses that sequencing depth was roughly uniform across donors. There were reportedly fewer N-insertions in an Asian-associated ancestry cluster than the roughly 670-donor mean, in a later analysis.

Participants comprised healthy donors of bone marrow. PCR involved 60 Vbeta and 13 Jbeta primers. TCRdb keeps only in-frame clones here, not all; method: immunoSEQ multiplex PCR. The sample lists about 210,000 clones; 78% were seen once. A note on this clone: No antigen is known for it.

The CDR3 consists of 13 residues. Germline CDR1 and CDR2: GTSNPN and SVGIG (reference sequence). V gave up 3 bases and J gave up 6 bases; unmatched junction bases: 4. V and J are TRBV30 and TRBJ2-3, with 9 bases identical to TRBD2. The sample consisted of PBMCs. The TCR was taken from a boy younger than 18 in good health and CMV-seronegative. In nucleotides, the CDR3 is TGTGCCTGGAGCCTAGCGGGAACCGATACGCAGTATTTT. Translated, it gives CAWSLAGTDTQYF.